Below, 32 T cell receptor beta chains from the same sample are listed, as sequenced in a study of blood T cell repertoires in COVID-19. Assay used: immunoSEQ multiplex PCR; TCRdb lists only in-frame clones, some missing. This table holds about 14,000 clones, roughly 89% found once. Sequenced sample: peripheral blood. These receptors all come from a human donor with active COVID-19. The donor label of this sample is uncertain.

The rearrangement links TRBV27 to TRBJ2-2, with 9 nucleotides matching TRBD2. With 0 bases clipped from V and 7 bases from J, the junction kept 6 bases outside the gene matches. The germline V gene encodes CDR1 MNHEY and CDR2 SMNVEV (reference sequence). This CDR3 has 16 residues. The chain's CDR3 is CASSLSGGGAFGELFF. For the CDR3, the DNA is TGTGCCAGCAGTTTATCTGGCGGGGGGGCCTTCGGGGAGCTGTTTTTT.

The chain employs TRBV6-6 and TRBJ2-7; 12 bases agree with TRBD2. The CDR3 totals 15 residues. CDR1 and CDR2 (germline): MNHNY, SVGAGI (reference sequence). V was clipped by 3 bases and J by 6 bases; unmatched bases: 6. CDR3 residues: CASSYLLAGGAEQYF. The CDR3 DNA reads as TGTGCCAGCAGTTATCTCCTAGCGGGAGGGGCCGAGCAGTACTTC.

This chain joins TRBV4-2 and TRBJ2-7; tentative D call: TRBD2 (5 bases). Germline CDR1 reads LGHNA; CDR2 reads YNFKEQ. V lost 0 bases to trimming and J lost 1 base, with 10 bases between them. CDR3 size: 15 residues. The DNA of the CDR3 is TGTGCCAGCAGCCAAGATTCGGACTTTTCCTACGAGCAGTACTTC. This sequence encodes CASSQDSDFSYEQYF.

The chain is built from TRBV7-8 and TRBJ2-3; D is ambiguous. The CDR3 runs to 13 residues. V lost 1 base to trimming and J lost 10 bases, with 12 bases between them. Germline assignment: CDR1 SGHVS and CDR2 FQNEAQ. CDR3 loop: CASSLVSEASQYF. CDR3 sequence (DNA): TGTGCCAGCAGCTTAGTTAGTGAGGCCTCGCAGTATTTT.

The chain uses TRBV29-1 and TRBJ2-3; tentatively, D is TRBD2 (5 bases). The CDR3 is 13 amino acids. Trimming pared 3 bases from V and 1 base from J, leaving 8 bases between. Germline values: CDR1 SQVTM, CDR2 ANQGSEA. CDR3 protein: CSVDEGGTDTQYF. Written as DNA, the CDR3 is TGCAGCGTTGATGAGGGAGGCACAGATACGCAGTATTTT.

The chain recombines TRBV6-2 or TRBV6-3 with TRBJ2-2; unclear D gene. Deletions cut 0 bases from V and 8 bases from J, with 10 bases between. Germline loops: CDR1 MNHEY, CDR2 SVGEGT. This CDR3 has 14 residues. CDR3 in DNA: TGTGCCAGCAGTTACTCCTACCAAGTGGGGGAGCTGTTTTTT. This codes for CASSYSYQVGELFF.

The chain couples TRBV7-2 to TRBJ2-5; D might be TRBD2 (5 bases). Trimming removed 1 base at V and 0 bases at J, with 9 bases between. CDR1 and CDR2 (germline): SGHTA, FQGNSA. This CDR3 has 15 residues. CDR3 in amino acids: CASSLGRGYQETQYF. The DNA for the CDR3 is TGTGCCAGCAGCTTAGGACGGGGTTACCAAGAGACCCAGTACTTC.

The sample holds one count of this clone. Here the CDR3 DNA reads TGCAGCGCCACGGGACAGGGGCCCAATCAGCCCCAGCATTTT. It specifies CSATGQGPNQPQHF. The chain joins TRBV29-1 to TRBJ1-5, with TRBD1 matching over 10 bases. Trimming removed 7 bases from V and 3 bases from J; junction bases left unmatched: 6. Germline-derived CDR1 and CDR2 are SQVTM and ANQGSEA. The CDR3 sequence is 14 residues long.

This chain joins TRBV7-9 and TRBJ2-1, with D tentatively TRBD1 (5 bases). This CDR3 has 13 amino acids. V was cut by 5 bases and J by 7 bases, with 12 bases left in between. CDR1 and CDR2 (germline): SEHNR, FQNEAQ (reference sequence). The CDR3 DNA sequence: TGTGCCAGCAGCGCAGGGTTGGGGAATGAGCAGTTCTTC. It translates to CASSAGLGNEQFF.

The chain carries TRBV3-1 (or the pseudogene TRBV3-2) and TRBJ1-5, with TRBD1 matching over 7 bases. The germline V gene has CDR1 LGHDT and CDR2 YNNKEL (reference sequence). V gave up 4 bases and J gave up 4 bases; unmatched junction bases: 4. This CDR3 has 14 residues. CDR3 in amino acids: CASSLAGGNQPQHF. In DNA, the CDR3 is TGTGCCAGCAGCCTTGCAGGGGGGAATCAGCCCCAGCATTTT.

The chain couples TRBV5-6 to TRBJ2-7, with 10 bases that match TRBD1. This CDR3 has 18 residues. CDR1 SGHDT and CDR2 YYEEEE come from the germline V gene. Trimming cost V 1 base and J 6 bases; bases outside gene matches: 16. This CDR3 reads CASSLFVRRDRGYPEQYF. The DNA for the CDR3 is TGTGCCAGCAGCTTGTTTGTTCGGAGGGACAGGGGTTATCCCGAGCAGTACTTC.

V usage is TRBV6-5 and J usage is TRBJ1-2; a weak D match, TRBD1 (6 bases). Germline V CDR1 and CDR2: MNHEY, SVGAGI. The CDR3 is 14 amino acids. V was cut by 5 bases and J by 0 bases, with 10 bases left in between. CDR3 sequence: CASSPRGPNYGYTF. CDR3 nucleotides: TGTGCCAGCAGTCCGCGGGGGCCTAACTATGGCTACACCTTC.

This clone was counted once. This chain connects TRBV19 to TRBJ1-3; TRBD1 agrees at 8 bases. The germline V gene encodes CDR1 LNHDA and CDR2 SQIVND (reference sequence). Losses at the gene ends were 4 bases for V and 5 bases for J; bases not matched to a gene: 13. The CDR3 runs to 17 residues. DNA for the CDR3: TGTGCCAGTAGTACTCCGGGACAGGTCGGGAGTAGAAACACCATATATTTT. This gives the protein CASSTPGQVGSRNTIYF.

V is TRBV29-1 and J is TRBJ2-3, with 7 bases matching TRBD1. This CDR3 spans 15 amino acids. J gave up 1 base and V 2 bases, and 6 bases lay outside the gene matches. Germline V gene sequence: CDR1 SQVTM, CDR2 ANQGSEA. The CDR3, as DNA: TGCAGCGTTGAAATAACAGGGGTAGGCACAGATACGCAGTATTTT. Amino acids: CSVEITGVGTDTQYF.

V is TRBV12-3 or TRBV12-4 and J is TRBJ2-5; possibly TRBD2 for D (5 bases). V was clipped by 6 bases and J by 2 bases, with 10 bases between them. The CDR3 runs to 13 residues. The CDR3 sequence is CASREGLQETQYF. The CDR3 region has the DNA TGTGCCAGCAGGGAAGGACTGCAAGAGACCCAGTACTTC.

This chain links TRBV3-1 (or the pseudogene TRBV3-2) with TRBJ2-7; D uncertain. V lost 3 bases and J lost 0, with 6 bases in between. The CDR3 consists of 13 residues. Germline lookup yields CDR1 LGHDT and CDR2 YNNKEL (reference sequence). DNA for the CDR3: TGTGCCAGCAGCCAGGTTAGCTCCTACGAGCAGTACTTC. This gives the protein CASSQVSSYEQYF.

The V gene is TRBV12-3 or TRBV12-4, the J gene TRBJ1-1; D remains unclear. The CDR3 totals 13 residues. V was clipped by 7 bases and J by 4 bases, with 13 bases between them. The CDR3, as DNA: TGTGCCAGCACCTCAGACCCGGGCACTGAAGCTTTCTTT. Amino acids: CASTSDPGTEAFF.

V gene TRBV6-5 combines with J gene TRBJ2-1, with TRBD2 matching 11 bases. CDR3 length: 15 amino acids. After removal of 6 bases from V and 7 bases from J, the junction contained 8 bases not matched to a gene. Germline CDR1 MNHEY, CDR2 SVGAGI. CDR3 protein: CASSRSGGAGNEQFF. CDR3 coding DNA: TGTGCCAGCAGCCGTAGCGGGGGGGCAGGGAATGAGCAGTTCTTC.

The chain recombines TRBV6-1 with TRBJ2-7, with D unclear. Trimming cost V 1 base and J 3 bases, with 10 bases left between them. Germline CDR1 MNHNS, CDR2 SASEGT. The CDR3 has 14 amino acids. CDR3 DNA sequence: TGTGCCAGCAGTGAAGTTGGGCAGTTCTACGAGCAGTACTTC. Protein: CASSEVGQFYEQYF.

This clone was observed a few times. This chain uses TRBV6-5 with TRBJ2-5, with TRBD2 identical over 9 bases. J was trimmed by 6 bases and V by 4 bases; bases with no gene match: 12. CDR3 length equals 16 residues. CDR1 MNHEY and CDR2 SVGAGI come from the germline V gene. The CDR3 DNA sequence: TGTGCCAGCAGTTCCGGGACTAGCTCGTTCCTAAAGACCCAGTACTTC. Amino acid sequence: CASSSGTSSFLKTQYF.

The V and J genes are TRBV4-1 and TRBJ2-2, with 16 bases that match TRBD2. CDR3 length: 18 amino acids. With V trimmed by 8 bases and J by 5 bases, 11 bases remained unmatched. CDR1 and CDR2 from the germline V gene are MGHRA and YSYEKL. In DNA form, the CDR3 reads TGCGCCAGCGCATCCGGGACTAGCGGGAGGGTGGGGACCGGGGAGCTGTTTTTT. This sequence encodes CASASGTSGRVGTGELFF.

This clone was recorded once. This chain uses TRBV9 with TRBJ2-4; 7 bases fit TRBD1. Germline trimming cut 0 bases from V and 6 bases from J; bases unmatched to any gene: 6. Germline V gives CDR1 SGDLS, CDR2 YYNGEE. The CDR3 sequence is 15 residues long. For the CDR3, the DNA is TGTGCCAGCAGCGTAGAGGGACAGCGACCAAACATTCAGTACTTC. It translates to CASSVEGQRPNIQYF.

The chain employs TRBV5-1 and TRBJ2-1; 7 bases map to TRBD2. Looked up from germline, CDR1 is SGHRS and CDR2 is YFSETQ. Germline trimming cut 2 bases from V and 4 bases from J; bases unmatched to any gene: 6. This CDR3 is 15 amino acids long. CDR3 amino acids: CASSLNLGLYNEQFF. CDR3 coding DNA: TGCGCCAGCAGCTTAAATTTGGGACTATACAATGAGCAGTTCTTC. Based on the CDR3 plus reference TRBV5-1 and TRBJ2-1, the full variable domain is KAGVTQTPRYLIKTRGQQVTLSCSPISGHRSVSWYQQTPGQGLQFLFEYFSETQRNKGNFPGRFSGRQFSNSRSEMNVSTLELGDSALYLCASSLNLGLYNEQFFGPGTRLTVL.

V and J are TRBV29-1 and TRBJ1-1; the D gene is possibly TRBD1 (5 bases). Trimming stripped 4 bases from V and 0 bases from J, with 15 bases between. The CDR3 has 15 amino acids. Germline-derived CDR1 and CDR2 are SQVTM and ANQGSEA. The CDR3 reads CSVGAGWGMNTEAFF. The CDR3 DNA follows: TGCAGCGTTGGAGCGGGGTGGGGGATGAACACTGAAGCTTTCTTT.

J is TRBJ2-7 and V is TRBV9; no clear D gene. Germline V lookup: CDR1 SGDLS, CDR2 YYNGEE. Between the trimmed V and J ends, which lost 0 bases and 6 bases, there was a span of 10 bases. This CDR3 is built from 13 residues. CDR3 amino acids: CASSVVERSEQYF. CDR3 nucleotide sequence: TGTGCCAGCAGCGTAGTAGAGCGATCCGAGCAGTACTTC.

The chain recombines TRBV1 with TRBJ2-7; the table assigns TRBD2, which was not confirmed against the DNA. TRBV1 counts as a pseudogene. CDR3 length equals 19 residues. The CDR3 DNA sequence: TGCACCAGCAGCCAAGAGTCGTACAGGACTAGCGGGAGAATCCACGAGCAGTACTTC. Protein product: CTSSQESYRTSGRIHEQYF.

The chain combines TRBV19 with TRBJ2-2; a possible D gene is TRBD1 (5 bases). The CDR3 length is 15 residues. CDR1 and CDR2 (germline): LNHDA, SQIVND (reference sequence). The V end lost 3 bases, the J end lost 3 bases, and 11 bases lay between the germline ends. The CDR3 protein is CASSIGQGDTGELFF. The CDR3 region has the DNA TGTGCCAGTAGTATCGGCCAGGGCGACACCGGGGAGCTGTTTTTT.

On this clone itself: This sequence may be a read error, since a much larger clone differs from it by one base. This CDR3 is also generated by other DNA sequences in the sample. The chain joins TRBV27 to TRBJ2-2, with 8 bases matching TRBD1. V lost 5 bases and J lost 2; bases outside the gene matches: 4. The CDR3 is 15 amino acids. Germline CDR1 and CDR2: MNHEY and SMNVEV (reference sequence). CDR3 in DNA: TGTGCCAGCAGTCCGGACAGGGAAAACACCGGGGAGCTGTTTTTT. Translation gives CASSPDRENTGELFF.

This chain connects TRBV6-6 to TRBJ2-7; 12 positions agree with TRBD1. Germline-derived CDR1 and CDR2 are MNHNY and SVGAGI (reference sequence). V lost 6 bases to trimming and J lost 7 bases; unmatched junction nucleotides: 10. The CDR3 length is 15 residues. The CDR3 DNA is TGTGCCAGCAGAGTACCGGGACAGGGGGCCGGGGAGCAGTACTTC. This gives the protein CASRVPGQGAGEQYF.

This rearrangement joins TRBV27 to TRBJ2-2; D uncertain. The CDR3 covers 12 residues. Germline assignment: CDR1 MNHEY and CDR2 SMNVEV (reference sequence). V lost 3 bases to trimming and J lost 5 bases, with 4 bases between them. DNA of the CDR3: TGTGCCAGCAGTTTGAGGACCGGGGAGCTGTTTTTT. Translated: CASSLRTGELFF.

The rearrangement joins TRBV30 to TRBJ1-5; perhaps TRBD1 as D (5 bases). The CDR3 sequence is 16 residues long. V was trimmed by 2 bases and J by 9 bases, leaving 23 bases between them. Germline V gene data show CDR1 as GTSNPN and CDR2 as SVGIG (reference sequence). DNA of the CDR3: TGTGCCTGGAGTAAAAGCTTGGGGCTGCAGGGCAGGCCCCAGCATTTT. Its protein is CAWSKSLGLQGRPQHF.

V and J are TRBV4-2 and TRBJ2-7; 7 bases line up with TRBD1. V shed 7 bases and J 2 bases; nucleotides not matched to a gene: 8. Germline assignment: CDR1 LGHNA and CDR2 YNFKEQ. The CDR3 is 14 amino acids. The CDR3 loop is CASTTSGTAYEQYF. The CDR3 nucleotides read TGTGCCAGCACCACATCCGGGACAGCCTACGAGCAGTACTTC.